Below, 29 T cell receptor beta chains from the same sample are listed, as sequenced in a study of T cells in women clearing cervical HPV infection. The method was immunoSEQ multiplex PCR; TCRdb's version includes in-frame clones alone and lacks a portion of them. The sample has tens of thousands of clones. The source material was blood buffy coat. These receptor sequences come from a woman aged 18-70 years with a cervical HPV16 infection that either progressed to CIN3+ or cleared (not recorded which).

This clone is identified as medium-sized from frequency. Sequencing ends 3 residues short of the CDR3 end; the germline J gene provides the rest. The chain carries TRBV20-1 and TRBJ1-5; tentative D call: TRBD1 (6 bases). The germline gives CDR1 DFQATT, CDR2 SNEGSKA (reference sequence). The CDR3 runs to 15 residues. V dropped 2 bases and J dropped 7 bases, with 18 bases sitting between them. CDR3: CSARPSSRGEQPQHF. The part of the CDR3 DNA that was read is TGCAGTGCTAGACCCTCCTCCAGGGGCGAGCAGCCC.

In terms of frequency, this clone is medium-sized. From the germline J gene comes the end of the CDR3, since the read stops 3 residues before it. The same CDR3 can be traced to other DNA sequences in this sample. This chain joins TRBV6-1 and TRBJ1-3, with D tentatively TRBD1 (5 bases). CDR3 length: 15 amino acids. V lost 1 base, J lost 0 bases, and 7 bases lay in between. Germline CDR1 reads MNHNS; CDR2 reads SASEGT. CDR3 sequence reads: CASSEDRNSGNTIYF. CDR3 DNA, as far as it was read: TGTGCCAGCAGTGAAGACAGGAACTCTGGAAACACC.

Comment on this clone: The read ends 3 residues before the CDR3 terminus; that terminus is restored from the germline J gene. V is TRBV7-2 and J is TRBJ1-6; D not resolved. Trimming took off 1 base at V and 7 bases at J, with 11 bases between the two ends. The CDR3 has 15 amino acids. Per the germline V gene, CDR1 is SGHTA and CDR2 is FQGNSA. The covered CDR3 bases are TGTGCCAGCAGCTTAGGACAAGCTCAGAATTCACCC. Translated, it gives CASSLGQAQNSP. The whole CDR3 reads CASSLGQAQNSPLHF.

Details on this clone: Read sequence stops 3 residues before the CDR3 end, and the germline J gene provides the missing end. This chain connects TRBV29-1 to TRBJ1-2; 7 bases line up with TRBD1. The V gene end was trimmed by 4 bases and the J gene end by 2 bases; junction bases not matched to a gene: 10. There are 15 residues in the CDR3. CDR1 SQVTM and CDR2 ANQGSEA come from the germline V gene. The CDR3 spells CSVGGAGGRNYGYTF. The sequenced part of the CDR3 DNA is TGCAGCGTTGGAGGGGCAGGGGGAAGGAACTATGGC.

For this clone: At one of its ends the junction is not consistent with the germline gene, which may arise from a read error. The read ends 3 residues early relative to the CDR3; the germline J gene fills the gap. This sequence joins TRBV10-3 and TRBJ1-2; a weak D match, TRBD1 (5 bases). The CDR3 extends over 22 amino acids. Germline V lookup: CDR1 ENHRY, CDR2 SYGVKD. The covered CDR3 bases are TGTGACATCGGCCCAAAAGAACCCGACAGCTTTCTATCTCGTAAGCGCCTTAATGAC. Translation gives CDIGPKEPDSFLSRKRLND. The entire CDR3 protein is CDIGPKEPDSFLSRKRLNDYTF.

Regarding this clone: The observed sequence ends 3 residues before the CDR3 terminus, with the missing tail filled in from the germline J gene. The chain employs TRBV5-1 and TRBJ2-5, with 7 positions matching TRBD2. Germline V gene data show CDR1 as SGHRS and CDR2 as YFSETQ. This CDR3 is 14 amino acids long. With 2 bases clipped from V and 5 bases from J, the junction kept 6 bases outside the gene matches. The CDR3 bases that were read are TGCGCCAGCAGCTTAGGGACTAACTTGGAGACC. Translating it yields CASSLGTNLET. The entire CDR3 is CASSLGTNLETQYF.

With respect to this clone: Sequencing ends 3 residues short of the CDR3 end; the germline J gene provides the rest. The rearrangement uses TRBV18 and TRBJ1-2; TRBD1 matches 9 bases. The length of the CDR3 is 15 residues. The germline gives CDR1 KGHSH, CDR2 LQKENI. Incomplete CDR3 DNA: TGTGCCAGCTCTCCGGGGGACAGGGCGAAGTACGAC. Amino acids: CASSPGDRAKYD. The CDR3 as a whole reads CASSPGDRAKYDYTF.

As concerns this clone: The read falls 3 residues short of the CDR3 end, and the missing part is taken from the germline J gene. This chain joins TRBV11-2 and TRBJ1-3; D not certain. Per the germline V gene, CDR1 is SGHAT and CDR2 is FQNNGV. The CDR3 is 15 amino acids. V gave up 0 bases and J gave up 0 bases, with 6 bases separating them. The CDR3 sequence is CASSLEAVSGNTIYF. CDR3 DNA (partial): TGTGCCAGCAGCTTAGAGGCGGTCTCTGGAAACACC.

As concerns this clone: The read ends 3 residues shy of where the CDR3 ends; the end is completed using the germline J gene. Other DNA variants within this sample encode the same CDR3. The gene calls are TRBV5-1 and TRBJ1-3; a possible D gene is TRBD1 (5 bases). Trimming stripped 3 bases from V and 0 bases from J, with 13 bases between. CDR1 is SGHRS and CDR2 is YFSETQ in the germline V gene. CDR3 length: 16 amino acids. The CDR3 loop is CASSSRGTDSGNTIYF. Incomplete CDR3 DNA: TGCGCCAGCAGCTCCCGGGGGACGGACTCTGGAAACACC. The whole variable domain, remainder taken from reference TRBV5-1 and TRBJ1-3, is KAGVTQTPRYLIKTRGQQVTLSCSPISGHRSVSWYQQTPGQGLQFLFEYFSETQRNKGNFPGRFSGRQFSNSRSEMNVSTLELGDSALYLCASSSRGTDSGNTIYFGEGSWLTVV.

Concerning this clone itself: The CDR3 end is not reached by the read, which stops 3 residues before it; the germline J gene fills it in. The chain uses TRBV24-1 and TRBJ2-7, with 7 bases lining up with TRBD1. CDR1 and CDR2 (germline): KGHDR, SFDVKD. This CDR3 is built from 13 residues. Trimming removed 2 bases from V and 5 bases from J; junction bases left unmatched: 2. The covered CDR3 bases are TGTGCCACCAGTGATTCAGACAGGGACGAG. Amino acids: CATSDSDRDE. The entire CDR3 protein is CATSDSDRDEQYF.

The CDR3 loop is CASSLELGAGQPQHF. CDR3 DNA, as far as it was read: TGTGCCAGCAGTTTAGAGTTAGGGGCTGGACAGCCC. The rearrangement uses TRBV28 and TRBJ1-5, with D perhaps TRBD1 (5 bases). Read data end 3 residues before the CDR3 end; the end is taken from the germline J gene. Per germline, CDR1 MDHEN and CDR2 SYDVKM. Trimming removed 2 bases at V and 7 bases at J, with 15 bases between. This CDR3 contains 15 residues. Complete variable domain (other parts from reference TRBV28 and TRBJ1-5): DVKVTQSSRYLVKRTGEKVFLECVQDMDHENMFWYRQDPGLGLRLIYFSYDVKMKEKGDIPEGYSVSREKKERFSLILESASTNQTSMYLCASSLELGAGQPQHFGDGTRLSIL.

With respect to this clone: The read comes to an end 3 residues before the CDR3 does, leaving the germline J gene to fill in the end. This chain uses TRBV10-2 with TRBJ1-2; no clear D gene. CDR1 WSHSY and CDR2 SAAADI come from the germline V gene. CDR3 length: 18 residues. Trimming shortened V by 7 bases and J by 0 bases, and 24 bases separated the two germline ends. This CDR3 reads CASTSSGFVDLANYGYTF. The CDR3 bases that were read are TGCGCCAGCACATCCTCGGGTTTCGTCGATTTGGCTAACTATGGC.

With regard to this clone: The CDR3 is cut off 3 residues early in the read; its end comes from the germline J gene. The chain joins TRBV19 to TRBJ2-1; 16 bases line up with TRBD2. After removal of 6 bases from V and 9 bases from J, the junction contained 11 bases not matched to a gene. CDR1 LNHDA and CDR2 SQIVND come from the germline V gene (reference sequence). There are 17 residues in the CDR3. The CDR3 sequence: CASSLLPGLAGGGEQFF. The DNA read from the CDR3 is TGTGCCAGTAGCTTACTTCCGGGACTAGCGGGAGGGGGTGAG.

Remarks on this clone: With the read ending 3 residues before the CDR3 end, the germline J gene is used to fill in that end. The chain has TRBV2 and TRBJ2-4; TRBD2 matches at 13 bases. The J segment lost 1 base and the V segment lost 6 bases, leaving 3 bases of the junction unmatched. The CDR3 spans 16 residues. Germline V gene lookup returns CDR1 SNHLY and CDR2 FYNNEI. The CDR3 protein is CASRETSGGAKNIQYF. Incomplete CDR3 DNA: TGTGCCAGCAGGGAGACTAGCGGGGGGGCCAAAAACATT.

CDR3 bases read: TGTGCCAGCAGCTATTTAGCCGCGACAGGCTACGAG. It specifies CASSYLAATGYE. The whole CDR3 is CASSYLAATGYEQYF. This chain uses TRBV6-2 or TRBV6-3 with TRBJ2-7; possibly TRBD1 for D (6 bases). The read halts 3 residues ahead of the CDR3 end, with the missing end drawn from the germline J gene. From germline, CDR1 is MNHEY and CDR2 SVGEGT. The CDR3 contains 15 residues. The V end was cut by 6 bases, the J end by 3 bases, with 18 bases between.

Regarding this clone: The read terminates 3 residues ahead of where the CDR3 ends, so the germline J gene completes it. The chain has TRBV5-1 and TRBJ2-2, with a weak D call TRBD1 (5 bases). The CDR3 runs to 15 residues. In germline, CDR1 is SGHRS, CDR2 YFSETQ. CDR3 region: CASSILESGANVLFF. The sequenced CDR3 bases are TGCGCCAGCAGTATCCTAGAGTCTGGGGCCAACGTG.

Partial CDR3 DNA: TGTGCCAGCAGTTTAGGGACAGGGGGTAATTCACCG. It specifies CASSLGTGGNSP. In full, the CDR3 reads CASSLGTGGNSPLFF. This chain joins TRBV28 and TRBJ2-2; TRBD1 aligns across 11 bases. The read ends 3 residues early relative to the CDR3; the germline J gene fills the gap. This CDR3 is built from 15 residues. From germline, CDR1 is MDHEN and CDR2 SYDVKM.

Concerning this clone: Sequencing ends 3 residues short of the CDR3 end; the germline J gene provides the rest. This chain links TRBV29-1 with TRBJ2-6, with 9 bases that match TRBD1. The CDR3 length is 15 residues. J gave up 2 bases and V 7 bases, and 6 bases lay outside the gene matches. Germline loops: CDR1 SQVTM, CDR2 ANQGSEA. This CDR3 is CSARTGATGANVLTF. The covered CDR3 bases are TGCAGCGCTAGGACAGGGGCGACTGGGGCCAACGTC.

This CDR3 reads CASSESSRYNEKLFF. CDR3 DNA (partial): TGTGCCAGCAGTGAGTCGTCCAGGTATAATGAAAAG. The chain recombines TRBV2 with TRBJ2-2; D is uncertain. With the read ending 3 residues before the CDR3 end, the germline J gene is used to fill in that end. The CDR3 contains 15 residues. Looked up from germline, CDR1 is SNHLY and CDR2 is FYNNEI.

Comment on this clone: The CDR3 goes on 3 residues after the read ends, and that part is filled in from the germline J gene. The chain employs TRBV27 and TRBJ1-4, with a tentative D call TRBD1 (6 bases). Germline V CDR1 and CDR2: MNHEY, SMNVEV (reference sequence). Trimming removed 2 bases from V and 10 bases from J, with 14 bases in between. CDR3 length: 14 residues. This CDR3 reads CASSLGGLGGKLFF. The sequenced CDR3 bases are TGTGCCAGCAGTTTAGGGGGATTAGGGGGAAAA.

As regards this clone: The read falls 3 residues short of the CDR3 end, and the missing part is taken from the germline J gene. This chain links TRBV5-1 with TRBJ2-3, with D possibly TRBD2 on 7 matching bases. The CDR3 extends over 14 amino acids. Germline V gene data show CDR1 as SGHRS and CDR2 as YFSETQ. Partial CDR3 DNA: TGCGCCAGCAGCCTGCGTAGGGGGGGTGAGACG. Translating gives CASSLRRGGET. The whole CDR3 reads CASSLRRGGETQYF.

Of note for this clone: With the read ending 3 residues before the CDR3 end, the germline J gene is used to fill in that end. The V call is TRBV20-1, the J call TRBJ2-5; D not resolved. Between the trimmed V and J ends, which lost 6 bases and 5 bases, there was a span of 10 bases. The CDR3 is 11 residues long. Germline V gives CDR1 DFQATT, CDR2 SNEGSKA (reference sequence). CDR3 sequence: CSATKGETQYF. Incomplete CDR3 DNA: TGCAGTGCAACCAAAGGGGAGACC.

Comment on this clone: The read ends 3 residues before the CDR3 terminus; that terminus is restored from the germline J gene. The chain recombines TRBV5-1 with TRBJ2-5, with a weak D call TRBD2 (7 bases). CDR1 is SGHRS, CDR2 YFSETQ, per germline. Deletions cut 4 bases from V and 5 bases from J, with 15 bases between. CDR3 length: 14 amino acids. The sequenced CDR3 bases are TGCGCCAGCAGCCTGCGTAGGGGGGGTGAGACC. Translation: CASSLRRGGET. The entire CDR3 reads CASSLRRGGETQYF.

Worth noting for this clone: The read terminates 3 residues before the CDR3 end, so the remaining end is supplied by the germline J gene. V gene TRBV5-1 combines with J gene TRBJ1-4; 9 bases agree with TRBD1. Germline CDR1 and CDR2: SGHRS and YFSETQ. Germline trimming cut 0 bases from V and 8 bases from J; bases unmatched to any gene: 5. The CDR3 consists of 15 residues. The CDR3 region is CASSLAGQGGEKLFF. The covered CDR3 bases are TGCGCCAGCAGCTTGGCGGGACAGGGCGGGGAAAAA.

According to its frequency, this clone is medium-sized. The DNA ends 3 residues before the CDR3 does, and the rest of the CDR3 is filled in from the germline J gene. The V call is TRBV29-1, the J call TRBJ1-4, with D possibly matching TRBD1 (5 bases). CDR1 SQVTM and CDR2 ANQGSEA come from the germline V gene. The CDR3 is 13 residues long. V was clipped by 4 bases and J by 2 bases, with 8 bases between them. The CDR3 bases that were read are TGCAGCGTTGCAGGGAACACTAATGAAAAA. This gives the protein CSVAGNTNEK. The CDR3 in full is CSVAGNTNEKLFF.

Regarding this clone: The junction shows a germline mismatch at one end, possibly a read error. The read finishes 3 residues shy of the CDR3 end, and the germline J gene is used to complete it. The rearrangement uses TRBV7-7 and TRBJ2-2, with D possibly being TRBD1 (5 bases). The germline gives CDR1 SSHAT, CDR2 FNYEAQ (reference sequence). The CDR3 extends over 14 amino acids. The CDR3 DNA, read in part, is TGTGCTAGCAGCTTACAGCAGGGCGATGAAAAG. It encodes CASSLQQGDEK. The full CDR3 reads CASSLQQGDEKLFF.

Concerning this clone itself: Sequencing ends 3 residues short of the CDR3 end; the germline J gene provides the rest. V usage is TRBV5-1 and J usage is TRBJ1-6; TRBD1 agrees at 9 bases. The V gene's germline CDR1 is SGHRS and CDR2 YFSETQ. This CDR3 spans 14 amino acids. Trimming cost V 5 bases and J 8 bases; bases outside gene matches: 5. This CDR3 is CASSSTGGYSPLHF. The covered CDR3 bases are TGCGCCAGCAGTTCTACAGGGGGCTATTCACCC. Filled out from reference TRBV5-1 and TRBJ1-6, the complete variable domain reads KAGVTQTPRYLIKTRGQQVTLSCSPISGHRSVSWYQQTPGQGLQFLFEYFSETQRNKGNFPGRFSGRQFSNSRSEMNVSTLELGDSALYLCASSSTGGYSPLHFGNGTRLTVT.

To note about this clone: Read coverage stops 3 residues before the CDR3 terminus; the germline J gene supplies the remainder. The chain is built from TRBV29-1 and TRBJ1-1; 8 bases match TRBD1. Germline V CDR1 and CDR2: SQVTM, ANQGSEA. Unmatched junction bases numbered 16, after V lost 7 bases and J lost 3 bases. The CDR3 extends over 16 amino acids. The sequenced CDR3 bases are TGCAGCGCCCCGGGTCCCCAGGGGGCGGGGTACACTGAA. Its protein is CSAPGPQGAGYTE. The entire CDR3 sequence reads CSAPGPQGAGYTEAFF.

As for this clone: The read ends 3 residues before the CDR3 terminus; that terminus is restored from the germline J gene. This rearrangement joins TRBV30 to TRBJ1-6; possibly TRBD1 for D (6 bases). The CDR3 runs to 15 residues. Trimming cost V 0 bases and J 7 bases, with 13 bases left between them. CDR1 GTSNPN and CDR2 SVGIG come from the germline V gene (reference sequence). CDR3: CAWSVRGTRNSPLHF. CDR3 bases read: TGTGCCTGGAGTGTACGTGGGACAAGGAATTCACCC. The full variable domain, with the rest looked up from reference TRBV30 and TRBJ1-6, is SQTIHQWPATLVQPVGSPLSLECTVEGTSNPNLYWYRQAAGRGLQLLFYSVGIGQISSEVPQNLSASRPQDRQFILSSKKLLLSDSGFYLCAWSVRGTRNSPLHFGNGTRLTVT.